Shown below are 3 T cell receptor beta chains from a single sample sequenced in a study of T cells expressing NK-cell markers. TCRdb derives one entry per CDR3 protein from the 5' RACE reads, leaving out DNA. The table lists some 440,000 distinct CDR3 sequences. Sequencing was carried out using blood T cells: a sorted CD56 or NKG2C T cell subset, CD4+ or CD8+ T cells, or bulk PBMC T cells (not recorded which). These receptor sequences come from a woman aged 45-60 years in good health.

The chain uses TRBV7-2 and TRBJ2-1. CDR3 length: 15 residues. Germline CDR1 SGHTA, CDR2 FQGNSA. The CDR3 loop is CASSFQLQLDNEQFF. Variable domain in full (rest from reference TRBV7-2 and TRBJ2-1): GAGVSQSPSNKVTEKGKDVELRCDPISGHTALYWYRQSLGQGLEFLIYFQGNSAPDKSGLPSDRFSAERTGGSVSTLTIQRTQQEDSAVYLCASSFQLQLDNEQFFGPGTRLTVL.

The V gene is TRBV20-1, the J gene TRBJ1-5; TCRdb names TRBD1, which stays unverified in the absence of DNA. From germline, CDR1 is DFQATT and CDR2 SNEGSKA (reference sequence). The CDR3 length is 14 residues. The chain's CDR3 is CSARQGASNQPQHF.

J is TRBJ2-3 and V is TRBV6-1; TCRdb picks TRBD2, but there is no DNA to check that call. The CDR3 is 14 amino acids. Germline V lookup: CDR1 MNHNS, CDR2 SASEGT. CDR3 sequence reads: CASRASGTTDTQYF.